One and the same sample provided the 19 T cell receptor beta chains below, sequenced in a study of monozygotic twins with inflammatory bowel disease. After re-calling the 5' RACE reads, TCRdb lists one entry per CDR3 protein, DNA absent. The sample has some 160,000 distinct CDR3 sequences, and its top ten clones hold about 7.4%. Input material: blood. The receptors stem from a human donor with ulcerative colitis or Crohn's disease, or a healthy co-twin of an affected twin (not recorded which).

The chain joins TRBV25-1 to TRBJ2-7. CDR1 is MGHDK and CDR2 is SYGVNS in the germline V gene. The CDR3 covers 11 residues. This chain's CDR3 is CASSEFHEQYF.

The chain couples TRBV20-1 to TRBJ2-7. Germline CDR1 DFQATT, CDR2 SNEGSKA (reference sequence). This CDR3 is 14 amino acids long. The CDR3 sequence is CSARDPGGSYEQYF.

This sequence joins TRBV29-1 and TRBJ2-3. This CDR3 region has 11 residues. Germline CDR1 SQVTM, CDR2 ANQGSEA. Here the CDR3 reads CSVSLTDTQYF.

CDR3 region: CASSEGPLNEQYF. The chain carries TRBV7-2 and TRBJ2-7; the TCRdb D gene call, TRBD2, has no DNA to confirm it. CDR3 length: 13 amino acids. The germline V gene encodes CDR1 SGHTA and CDR2 FQGNSA.

The V call is TRBV28, the J call TRBJ2-3. The CDR3 length is 15 residues. Germline loops: CDR1 MDHEN, CDR2 SYDVKM. CDR3 residues: CASSLLGSSTDTQYF. The entire variable domain, with the rest obtained from reference TRBV28 and TRBJ2-3, is as follows: DVKVTQSSRYLVKRTGEKVFLECVQDMDHENMFWYRQDPGLGLRLIYFSYDVKMKEKGDIPEGYSVSREKKERFSLILESASTNQTSMYLCASSLLGSSTDTQYFGPGTRLTVL.

The chain couples TRBV20-1 to TRBJ2-3; TCRdb indicates TRBD2, and absent DNA this call remains unverified. This CDR3 spans 13 amino acids. CDR1 and CDR2 (germline): DFQATT, SNEGSKA (reference sequence). The CDR3 loop is CSARPAQLKTQYF.

This rearrangement joins TRBV29-1 to TRBJ2-2; checking the TCRdb D call of TRBD2 is not possible without DNA. This CDR3 has 16 amino acids. Germline-derived CDR1 and CDR2 are SQVTM and ANQGSEA. CDR3 region: CSVLTPGTKNTGELFF.

The V and J genes are TRBV11-2 and TRBJ2-3; TCRdb proposes TRBD1, but this gene call is untestable without DNA. Germline V gene lookup returns CDR1 SGHAT and CDR2 FQNNGV. The CDR3 has 18 residues. This chain's CDR3 is CASSTFRTGFLSTDTQYF.

This chain uses TRBV28 with TRBJ1-2; without DNA, the TCRdb call of TRBD1 cannot be checked. The CDR3 is made up of 14 amino acids. Germline CDR1 is MDHEN and CDR2 is SYDVKM. The CDR3 sequence: CASSPRTVNYGYTF.

The chain couples TRBV5-1 to TRBJ2-7; TCRdb names TRBD1, which stays unverified in the absence of DNA. From germline, CDR1 is SGHRS and CDR2 YFSETQ. The CDR3 loop spans 18 amino acids. CDR3 protein: CASSEVSRQTLSSYEQYF. Variable domain in full (rest from reference TRBV5-1 and TRBJ2-7): KAGVTQTPRYLIKTRGQQVTLSCSPISGHRSVSWYQQTPGQGLQFLFEYFSETQRNKGNFPGRFSGRQFSNSRSEMNVSTLELGDSALYLCASSEVSRQTLSSYEQYFGPGTRLTVT.

The genes are TRBV5-1 and TRBJ2-2. The CDR3 totals 17 residues. Germline loops: CDR1 SGHRS, CDR2 YFSETQ. CDR3 sequence reads: CASSLAGMATVVGELFF.

The V gene is TRBV20-1, the J gene TRBJ2-7. The germline CDR1 and CDR2 sequences are DFQATT and SNEGSKA (reference sequence). CDR3 length equals 15 residues. CDR3: CSARDPTAVLYEQYF.

The rearrangement links TRBV7-2 to TRBJ2-6; no DNA is available, so the TRBD1 call from TCRdb remains unchecked. CDR3 size: 15 residues. Germline V lookup: CDR1 SGHTA, CDR2 FQGNSA. CDR3 sequence reads: CASSRDRAGANVLTF.

J is TRBJ2-5 and V is TRBV5-1; with no DNA, the TCRdb D assignment of TRBD2 cannot be verified. Germline V gene sequence: CDR1 SGHRS, CDR2 YFSETQ. The CDR3 sequence is 15 residues long. The CDR3 protein is CASSQGLAGVETQYF.

This chain links TRBV7-2 with TRBJ2-1; absent DNA, TCRdb's TRBD1 call cannot be checked. Per the germline V gene, CDR1 is SGHTA and CDR2 is FQGNSA. This CDR3 has 14 residues. CDR3: CASNNRAGGYEQFF. Full variable domain (rest looked up from reference TRBV7-2 and TRBJ2-1): GAGVSQSPSNKVTEKGKDVELRCDPISGHTALYWYRQSLGQGLEFLIYFQGNSAPDKSGLPSDRFSAERTGGSVSTLTIQRTQQEDSAVYLCASNNRAGGYEQFFGPGTRLTVL.

V and J are TRBV3-1 and TRBJ1-1. The germline CDR1 and CDR2 sequences are LGHDT and YNNKEL (reference sequence). CDR3 length: 14 residues. The CDR3 protein is CASSQGIRNTEAFF.

The CDR3 sequence is CASSLRKITEAFF. The rearrangement links TRBV7-9 to TRBJ1-1. This CDR3 has 13 amino acids. Looked up from germline, CDR1 is SEHNR and CDR2 is FQNEAQ (reference sequence).

CDR3 loop: CASSVGGNPGTDTQYF. This chain links TRBV9 with TRBJ2-3; TCRdb selects TRBD1, and the lack of DNA leaves this call unchecked. The length of the CDR3 is 16 residues. Germline V gene sequence: CDR1 SGDLS, CDR2 YYNGEE.

The chain employs TRBV5-1 and TRBJ1-1. The CDR3 is 14 amino acids. Germline V gene sequence: CDR1 SGHRS, CDR2 YFSETQ. Here the CDR3 reads CASSLGGEVTEAFF. Filled out from reference TRBV5-1 and TRBJ1-1, the complete variable domain reads KAGVTQTPRYLIKTRGQQVTLSCSPISGHRSVSWYQQTPGQGLQFLFEYFSETQRNKGNFPGRFSGRQFSNSRSEMNVSTLELGDSALYLCASSLGGEVTEAFFGQGTRLTVV.